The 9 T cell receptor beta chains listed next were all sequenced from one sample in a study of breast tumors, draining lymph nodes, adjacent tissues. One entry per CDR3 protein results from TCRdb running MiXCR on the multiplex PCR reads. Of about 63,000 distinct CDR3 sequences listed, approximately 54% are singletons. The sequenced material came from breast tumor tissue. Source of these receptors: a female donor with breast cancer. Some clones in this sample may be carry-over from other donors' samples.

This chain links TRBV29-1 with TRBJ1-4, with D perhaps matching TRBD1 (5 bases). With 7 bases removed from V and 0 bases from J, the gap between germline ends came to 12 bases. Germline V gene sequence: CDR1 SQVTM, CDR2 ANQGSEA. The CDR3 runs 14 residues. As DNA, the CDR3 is TGCAGCGCCCCTCGGGGGGCAACTAATGAAAAACTGTTTTTT. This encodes CSAPRGATNEKLFF.

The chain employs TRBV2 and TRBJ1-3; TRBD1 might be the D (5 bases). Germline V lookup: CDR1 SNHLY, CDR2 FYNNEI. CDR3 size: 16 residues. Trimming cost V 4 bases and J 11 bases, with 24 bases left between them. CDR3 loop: CASSVGAGPGLFAIYF. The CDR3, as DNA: TGTGCCAGCAGTGTAGGGGCAGGGCCCGGTTTGTTCGCCATATATTTT.

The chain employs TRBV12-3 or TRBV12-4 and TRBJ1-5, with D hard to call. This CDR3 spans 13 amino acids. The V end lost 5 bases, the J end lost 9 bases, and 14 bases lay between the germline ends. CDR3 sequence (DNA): TGTGCCAGCAGTCTCCAAGCGGGAGGGCCCCAGCATTTT. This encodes CASSLQAGGPQHF.

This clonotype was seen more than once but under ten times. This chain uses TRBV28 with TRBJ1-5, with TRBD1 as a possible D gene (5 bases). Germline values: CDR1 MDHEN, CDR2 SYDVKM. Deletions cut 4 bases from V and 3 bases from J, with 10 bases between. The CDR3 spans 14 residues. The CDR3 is CASSSGTDNQPQHF. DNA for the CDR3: TGTGCCAGCAGTTCGGGGACTGACAATCAGCCCCAGCATTTT.

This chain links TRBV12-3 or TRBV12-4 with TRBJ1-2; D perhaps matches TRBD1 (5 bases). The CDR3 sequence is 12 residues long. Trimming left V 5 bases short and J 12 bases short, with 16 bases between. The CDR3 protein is CASSASGGGNTF. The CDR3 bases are TGTGCCAGCAGTGCCAGCGGGGGGGGAAACACCTTC.

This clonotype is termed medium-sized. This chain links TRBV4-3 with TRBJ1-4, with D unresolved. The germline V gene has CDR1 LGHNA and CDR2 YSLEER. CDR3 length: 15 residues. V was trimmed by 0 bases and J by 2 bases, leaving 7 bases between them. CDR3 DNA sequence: TGCGCCAGCAGCCAAGATCAACGGACTAATGAAAAACTGTTTTTT. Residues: CASSQDQRTNEKLFF.

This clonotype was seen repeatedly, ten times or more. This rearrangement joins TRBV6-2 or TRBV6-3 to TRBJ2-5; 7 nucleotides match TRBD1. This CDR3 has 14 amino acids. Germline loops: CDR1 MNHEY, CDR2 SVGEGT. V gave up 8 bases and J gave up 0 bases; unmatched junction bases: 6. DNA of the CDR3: TGTGCCAGCCAGACAGGGCCAAACCAAGAGACCCAGTACTTC. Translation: CASQTGPNQETQYF.

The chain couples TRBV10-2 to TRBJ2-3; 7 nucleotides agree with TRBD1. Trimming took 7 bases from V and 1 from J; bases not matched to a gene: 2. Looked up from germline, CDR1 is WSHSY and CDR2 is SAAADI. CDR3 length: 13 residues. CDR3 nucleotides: TGCGCCAGCAACGGGACAGGCACAGATACGCAGTATTTT. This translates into CASNGTGTDTQYF.

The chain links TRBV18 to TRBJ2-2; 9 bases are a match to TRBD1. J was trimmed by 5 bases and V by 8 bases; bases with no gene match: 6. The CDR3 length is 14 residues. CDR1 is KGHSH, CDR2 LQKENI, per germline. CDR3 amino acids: CASRGQGRTGELFF. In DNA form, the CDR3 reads TGTGCCAGCCGAGGACAGGGGAGGACCGGGGAGCTGTTTTTT.